This passage covers 4 T cell receptor beta chains from one sample sequenced in a study of cytomegalovirus exposure and HLA in healthy donors (dated by TCRdb to the late 2010s). Preparation of the library involved the immunoSEQ multiplex PCR assay. A mixture of 60 forward primers for TCR Vbeta segments and 13 reverse primers for TCR Jbeta segments was used in the multiplex PCR. Not all clones reach the TCRdb copy of this immuneACCESS table, which keeps in-frame sequences only. Checked studies attribute under half of the gap to unresolved V genes and leave the rest unexplained. The sample data list roughly 190,000 clones, and more than 75% of these were observed just once. The ten largest clones add up to roughly 1.3% of the sample. The sequenced sample consisted of PBMCs. All receptors derive from a man aged 30 to 45 in good health and CMV-seronegative.

The chain employs TRBV21-1 and TRBJ1-5; TRBD1 is taken as the D call from the table, unchecked against the DNA. TRBV21-1 represents a pseudogene. This CDR3 has 17 residues. The DNA for the CDR3 is TGTGCCAGCAGCACTCACTCCAGGGTGGGTGGCAATCAGCCCCAGCATTTT. This encodes CASSTHSRVGGNQPQHF.

The chain recombines TRBV27 with TRBJ2-1; 12 bases fit TRBD2. Looked up from germline, CDR1 is MNHEY and CDR2 is SMNVEV (reference sequence). With V trimmed by 0 bases and J by 7 bases, 10 bases remained unmatched. The CDR3 spans 18 residues. CDR3 loop: CASSLSIGLAGGRNEQFF. For the CDR3, the DNA is TGTGCCAGCAGTTTATCGATTGGGCTAGCGGGGGGGAGGAATGAGCAGTTCTTC.

V gene TRBV11-2 combines with J gene TRBJ2-7; TRBD2 aligns across 9 bases. CDR3 length: 15 amino acids. V was pared by 3 bases and J by 2 bases, with 5 bases of the junction left unmatched. Germline V gene data show CDR1 as SGHAT and CDR2 as FQNNGV. As DNA, the CDR3 is TGTGCCAGCAGCTTTAGCGGGGGCCCAGCCTACGAGCAGTACTTC. Translation gives CASSFSGGPAYEQYF.

The gene calls are TRBV20-1 and TRBJ1-1, with unresolved D. The V gene lost 5 bases and the J gene lost 5 bases, with 9 bases spanning the gap. Germline V gives CDR1 DFQATT, CDR2 SNEGSKA (reference sequence). The CDR3 runs 11 residues. CDR3 bases: TGCAGTGCTCTACCCGTAACTGAAGCTTTCTTT. Amino acids: CSALPVTEAFF.